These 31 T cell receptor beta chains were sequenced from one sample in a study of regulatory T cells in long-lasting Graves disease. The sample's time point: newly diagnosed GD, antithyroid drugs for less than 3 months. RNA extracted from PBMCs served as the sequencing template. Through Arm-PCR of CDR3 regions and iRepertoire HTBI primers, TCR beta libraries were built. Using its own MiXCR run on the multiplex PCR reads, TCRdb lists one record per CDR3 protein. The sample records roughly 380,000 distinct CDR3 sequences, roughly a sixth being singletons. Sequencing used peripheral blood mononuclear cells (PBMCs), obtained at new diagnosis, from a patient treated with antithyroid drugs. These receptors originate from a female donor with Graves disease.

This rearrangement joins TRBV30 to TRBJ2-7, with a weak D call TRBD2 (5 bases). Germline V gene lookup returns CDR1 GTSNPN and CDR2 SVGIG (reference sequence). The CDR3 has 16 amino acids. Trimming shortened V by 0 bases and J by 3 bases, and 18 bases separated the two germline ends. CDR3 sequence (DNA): TGTGCCTGGAGTGTACGAATGAGGGAAGTGGGCTACGAGCAGTACTTC. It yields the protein CAWSVRMREVGYEQYF.

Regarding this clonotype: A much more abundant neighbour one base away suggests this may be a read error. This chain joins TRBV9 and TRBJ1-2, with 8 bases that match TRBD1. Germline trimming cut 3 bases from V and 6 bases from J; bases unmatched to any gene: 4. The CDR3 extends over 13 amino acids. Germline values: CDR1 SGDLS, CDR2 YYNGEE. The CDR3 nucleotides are TGTGCCAGCAGCGGGACAGGGCTGGATGGCTACACCTTC. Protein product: CASSGTGLDGYTF.

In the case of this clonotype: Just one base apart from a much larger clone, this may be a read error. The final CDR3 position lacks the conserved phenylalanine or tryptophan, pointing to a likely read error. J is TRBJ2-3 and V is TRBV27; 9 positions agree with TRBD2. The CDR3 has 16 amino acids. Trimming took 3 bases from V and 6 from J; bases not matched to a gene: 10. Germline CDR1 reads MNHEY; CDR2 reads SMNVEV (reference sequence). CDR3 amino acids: CASSLLAGRLADTQYL. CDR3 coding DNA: TGTGCCAGCAGTTTGCTAGCGGGAAGGTTAGCCGATACGCAGTATCTT.

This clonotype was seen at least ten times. CDR3 sequence: CASRDPSREQFF. DNA of the CDR3: TGTGCCAGCAGGGACCCTAGTCGTGAGCAGTTCTTC. The chain employs TRBV6-2 or TRBV6-3 and TRBJ2-1; D gene ambiguous. V was clipped by 6 bases and J by 9 bases, with 12 bases between them. The CDR3 consists of 12 residues. Germline CDR1 is MNHEY and CDR2 is SVGEGT.

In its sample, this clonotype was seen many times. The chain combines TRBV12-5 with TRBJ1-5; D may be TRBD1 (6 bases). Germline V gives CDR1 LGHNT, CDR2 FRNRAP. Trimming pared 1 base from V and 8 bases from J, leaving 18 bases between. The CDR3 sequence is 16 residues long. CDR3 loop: CASGLEMGHPVKPQHF. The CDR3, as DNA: TGTGCTAGTGGTTTGGAGATGGGACACCCAGTGAAGCCCCAGCATTTT. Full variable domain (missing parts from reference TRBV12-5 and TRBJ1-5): DARVTQTPRHKVTEMGQEVTMRCQPILGHNTVFWYRQTMMQGLELLAYFRNRAPLDDSGMPKDRFSAEMPDATLATLKIQPSEPRDSAVYFCASGLEMGHPVKPQHFGDGTRLSIL.

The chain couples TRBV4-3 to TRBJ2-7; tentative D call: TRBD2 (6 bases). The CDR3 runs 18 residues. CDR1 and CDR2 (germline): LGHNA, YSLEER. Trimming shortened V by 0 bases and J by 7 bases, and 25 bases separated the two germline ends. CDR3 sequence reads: CASSQDPSATGEGHEQYF. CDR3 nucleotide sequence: TGCGCCAGCAGCCAAGATCCCAGCGCCACGGGAGAAGGTCATGAGCAGTACTTC.

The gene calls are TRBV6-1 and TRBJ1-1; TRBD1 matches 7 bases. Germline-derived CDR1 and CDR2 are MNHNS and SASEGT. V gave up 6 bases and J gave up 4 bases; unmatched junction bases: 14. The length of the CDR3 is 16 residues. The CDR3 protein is CASSQLRTGGGTEAFF. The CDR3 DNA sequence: TGTGCCAGCAGCCAACTCAGGACAGGTGGGGGCACTGAAGCTTTCTTT.

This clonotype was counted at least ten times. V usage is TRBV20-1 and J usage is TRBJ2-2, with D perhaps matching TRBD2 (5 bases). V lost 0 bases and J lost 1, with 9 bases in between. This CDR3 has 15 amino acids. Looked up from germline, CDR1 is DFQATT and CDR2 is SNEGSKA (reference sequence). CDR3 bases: TGCAGTGCTAGAGATCTCGAGGGGAACACCGGGGAGCTGTTTTTT. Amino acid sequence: CSARDLEGNTGELFF.

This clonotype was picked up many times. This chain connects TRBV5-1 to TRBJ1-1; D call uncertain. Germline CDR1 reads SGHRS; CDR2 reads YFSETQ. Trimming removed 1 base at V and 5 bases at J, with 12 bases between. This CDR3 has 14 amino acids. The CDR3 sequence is CASSLQEQGTEAFF. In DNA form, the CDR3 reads TGCGCCAGCAGCTTGCAGGAGCAAGGTACTGAAGCTTTCTTT.

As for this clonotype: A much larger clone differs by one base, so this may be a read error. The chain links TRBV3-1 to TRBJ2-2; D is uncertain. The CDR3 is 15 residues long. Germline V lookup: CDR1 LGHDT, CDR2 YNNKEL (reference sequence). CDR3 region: CASSPPPAVTEELFF. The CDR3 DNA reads TGTGCCAGCAGCCCCCCCCCGGCGGTCACCGAGGAGCTGTTTTTT.

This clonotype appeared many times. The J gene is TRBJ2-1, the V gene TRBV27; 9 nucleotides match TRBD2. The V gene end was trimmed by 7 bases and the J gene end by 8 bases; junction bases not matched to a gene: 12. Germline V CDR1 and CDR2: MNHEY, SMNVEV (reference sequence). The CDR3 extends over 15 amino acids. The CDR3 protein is CASKPLAGEGDEQFF. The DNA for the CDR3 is TGTGCCAGCAAGCCTTTAGCGGGGGAGGGCGATGAGCAGTTCTTC.

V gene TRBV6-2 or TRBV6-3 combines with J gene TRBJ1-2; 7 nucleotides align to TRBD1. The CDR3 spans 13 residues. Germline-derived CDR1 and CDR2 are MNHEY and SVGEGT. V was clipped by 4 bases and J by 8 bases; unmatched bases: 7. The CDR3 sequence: CASSCGRGLGYTF. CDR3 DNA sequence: TGTGCCAGCAGTTGCGGGAGGGGGCTCGGCTACACCTTC.

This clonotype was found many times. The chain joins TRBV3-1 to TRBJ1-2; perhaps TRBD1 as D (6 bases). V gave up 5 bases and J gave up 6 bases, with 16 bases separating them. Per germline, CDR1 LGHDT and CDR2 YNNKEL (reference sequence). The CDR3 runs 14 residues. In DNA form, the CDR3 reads TGTGCCAGCAGCGATGAGACAGGACGAAATGGCTACACCTTC. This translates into CASSDETGRNGYTF.

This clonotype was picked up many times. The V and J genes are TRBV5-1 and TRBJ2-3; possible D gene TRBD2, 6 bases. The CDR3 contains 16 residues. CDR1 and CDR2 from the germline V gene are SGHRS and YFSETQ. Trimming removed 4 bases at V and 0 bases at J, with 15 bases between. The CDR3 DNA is TGCGCCAGCAGCCACGAGCGGGTATCTAGCACAGATACGCAGTATTTT. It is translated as CASSHERVSSTDTQYF.

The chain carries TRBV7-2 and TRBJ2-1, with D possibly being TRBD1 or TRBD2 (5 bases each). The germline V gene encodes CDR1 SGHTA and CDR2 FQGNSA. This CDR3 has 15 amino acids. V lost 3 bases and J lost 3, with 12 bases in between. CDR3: CASSFPGRRYNEQFF. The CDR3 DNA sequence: TGTGCCAGCAGCTTCCCGGGACGGCGCTACAATGAGCAGTTCTTC.

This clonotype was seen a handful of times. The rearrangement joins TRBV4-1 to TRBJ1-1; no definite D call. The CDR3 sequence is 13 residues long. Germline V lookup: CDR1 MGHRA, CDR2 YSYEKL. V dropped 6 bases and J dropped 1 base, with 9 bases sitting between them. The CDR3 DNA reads TGCGCCAGCAGGCAGCTCCCGAACACTGAAGCTTTCTTT. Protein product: CASRQLPNTEAFF.

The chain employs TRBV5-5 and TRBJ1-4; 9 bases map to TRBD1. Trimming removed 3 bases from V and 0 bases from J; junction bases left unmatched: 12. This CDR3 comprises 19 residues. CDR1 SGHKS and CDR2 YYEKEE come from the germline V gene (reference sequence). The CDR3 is CASSYPPGTGPATNEKLFF. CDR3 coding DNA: TGTGCCAGCAGCTATCCGCCTGGGACAGGGCCTGCAACTAATGAAAAACTGTTTTTT.

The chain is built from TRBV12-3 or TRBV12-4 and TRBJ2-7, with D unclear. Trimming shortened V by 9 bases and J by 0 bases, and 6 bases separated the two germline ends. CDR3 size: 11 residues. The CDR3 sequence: CASISSYEQYF. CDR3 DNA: TGTGCCAGTATAAGCTCCTACGAGCAGTACTTC.

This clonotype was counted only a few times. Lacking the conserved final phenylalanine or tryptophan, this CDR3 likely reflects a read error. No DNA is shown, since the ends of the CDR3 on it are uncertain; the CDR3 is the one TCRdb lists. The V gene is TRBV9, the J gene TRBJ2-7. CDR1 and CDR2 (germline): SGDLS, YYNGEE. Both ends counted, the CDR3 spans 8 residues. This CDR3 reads CASSVQSQ.

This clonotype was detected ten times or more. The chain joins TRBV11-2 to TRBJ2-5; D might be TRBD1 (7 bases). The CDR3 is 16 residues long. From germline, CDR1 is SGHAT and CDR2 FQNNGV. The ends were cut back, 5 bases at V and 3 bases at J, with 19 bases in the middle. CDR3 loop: CASSPLTGRNKETQYF. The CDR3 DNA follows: TGTGCCAGCAGCCCCCTGACAGGGAGGAATAAAGAGACCCAGTACTTC.

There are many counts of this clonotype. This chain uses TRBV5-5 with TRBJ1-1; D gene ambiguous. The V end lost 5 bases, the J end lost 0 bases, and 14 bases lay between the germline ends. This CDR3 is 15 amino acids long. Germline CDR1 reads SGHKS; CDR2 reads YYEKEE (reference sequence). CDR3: CASSQHPPVNTEAFF. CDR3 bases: TGTGCCAGCAGTCAACACCCCCCGGTGAACACTGAAGCTTTCTTT.

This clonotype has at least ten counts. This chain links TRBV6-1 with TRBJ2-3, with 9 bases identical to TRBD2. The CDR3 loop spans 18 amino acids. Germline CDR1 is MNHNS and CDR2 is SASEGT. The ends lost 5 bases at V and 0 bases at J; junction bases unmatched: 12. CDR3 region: CASSRLAGTQTSTDTQYF. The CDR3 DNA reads TGTGCCAGCAGTAGGCTAGCGGGGACCCAGACTAGCACAGATACGCAGTATTTT.

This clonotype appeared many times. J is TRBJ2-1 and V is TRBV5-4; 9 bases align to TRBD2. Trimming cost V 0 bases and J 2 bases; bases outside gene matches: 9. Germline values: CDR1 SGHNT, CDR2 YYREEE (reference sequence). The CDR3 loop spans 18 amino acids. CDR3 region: CASSLGGSGSNAYNEQFF. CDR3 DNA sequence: TGTGCCAGCAGCTTGGGGGGTAGCGGGAGTAATGCCTACAATGAGCAGTTCTTC.

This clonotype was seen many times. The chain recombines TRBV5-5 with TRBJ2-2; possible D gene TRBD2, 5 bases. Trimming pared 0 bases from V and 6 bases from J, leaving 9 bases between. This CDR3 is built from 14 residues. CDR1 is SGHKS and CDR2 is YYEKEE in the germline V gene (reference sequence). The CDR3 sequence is CASSLVGRAGELFF. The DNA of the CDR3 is TGTGCCAGCAGCTTGGTAGGGCGGGCCGGGGAGCTGTTTTTT. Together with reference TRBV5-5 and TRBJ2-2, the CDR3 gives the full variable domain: DAGVTQSPTHLIKTRGQQVTLRCSPISGHKSVSWYQQVLGQGPQFIFQYYEKEERGRGNFPDRFSARQFPNYSSELNVNALLLGDSALYLCASSLVGRAGELFFGEGSRLTVL.

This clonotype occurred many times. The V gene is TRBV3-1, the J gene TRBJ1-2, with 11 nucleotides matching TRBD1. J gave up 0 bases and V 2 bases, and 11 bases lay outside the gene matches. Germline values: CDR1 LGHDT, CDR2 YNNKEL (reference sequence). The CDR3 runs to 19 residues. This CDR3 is CASSQPIWDRGAANYGYTF. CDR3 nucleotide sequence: TGTGCCAGCAGCCAACCCATTTGGGACAGGGGGGCCGCTAACTATGGCTACACCTTC.

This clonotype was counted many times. The CDR3 here is CASSQGAPNYNEQFF. In DNA, the CDR3 is TGTGCCAGCAGCCAGGGGGCCCCCAACTACAATGAGCAGTTCTTC. V is TRBV28 and J is TRBJ2-1, with TRBD1 matching 8 bases. CDR3 length: 15 amino acids. V lost 6 bases to trimming and J lost 3 bases; unmatched junction nucleotides: 7. Per the germline V gene, CDR1 is MDHEN and CDR2 is SYDVKM.

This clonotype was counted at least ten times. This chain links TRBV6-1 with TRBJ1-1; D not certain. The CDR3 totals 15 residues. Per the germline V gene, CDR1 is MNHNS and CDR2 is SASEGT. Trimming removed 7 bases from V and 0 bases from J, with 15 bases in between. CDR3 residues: CASTRQPEMNTEAFF. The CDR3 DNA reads TGTGCCAGCACCAGGCAGCCAGAAATGAACACTGAAGCTTTCTTT.

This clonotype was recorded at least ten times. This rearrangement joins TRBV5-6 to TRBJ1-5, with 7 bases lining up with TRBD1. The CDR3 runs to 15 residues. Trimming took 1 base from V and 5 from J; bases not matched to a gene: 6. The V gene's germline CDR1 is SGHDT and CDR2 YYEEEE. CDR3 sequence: CASSLLGTDDQPQHF. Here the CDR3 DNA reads TGTGCCAGCAGCTTGCTAGGGACAGACGATCAGCCCCAGCATTTT.

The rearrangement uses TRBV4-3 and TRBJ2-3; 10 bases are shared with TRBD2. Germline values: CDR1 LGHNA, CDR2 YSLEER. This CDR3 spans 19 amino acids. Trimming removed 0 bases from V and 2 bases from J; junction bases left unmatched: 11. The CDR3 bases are TGCGCCAGCAGCCAAGATCTGCTAGCGGGGGCGCGTGCCACAGATACGCAGTATTTT. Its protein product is CASSQDLLAGARATDTQYF.

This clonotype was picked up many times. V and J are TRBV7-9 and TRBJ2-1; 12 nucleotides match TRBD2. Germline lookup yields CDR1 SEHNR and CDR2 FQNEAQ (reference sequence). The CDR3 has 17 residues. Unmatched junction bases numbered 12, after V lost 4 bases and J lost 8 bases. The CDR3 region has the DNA TGTGCCAGCAGCTCCCTAGCGGGAGGGCCAAAGTACGATGAGCAGTTCTTC. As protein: CASSSLAGGPKYDEQFF.

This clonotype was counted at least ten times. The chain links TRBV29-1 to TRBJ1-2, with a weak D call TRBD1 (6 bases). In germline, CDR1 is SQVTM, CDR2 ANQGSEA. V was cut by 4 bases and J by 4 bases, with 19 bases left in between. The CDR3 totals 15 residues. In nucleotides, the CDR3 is TGCAGCGTTGGCCTCACCCAGGGGCAGGGCTATGGCTACACCTTC. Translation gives CSVGLTQGQGYGYTF.